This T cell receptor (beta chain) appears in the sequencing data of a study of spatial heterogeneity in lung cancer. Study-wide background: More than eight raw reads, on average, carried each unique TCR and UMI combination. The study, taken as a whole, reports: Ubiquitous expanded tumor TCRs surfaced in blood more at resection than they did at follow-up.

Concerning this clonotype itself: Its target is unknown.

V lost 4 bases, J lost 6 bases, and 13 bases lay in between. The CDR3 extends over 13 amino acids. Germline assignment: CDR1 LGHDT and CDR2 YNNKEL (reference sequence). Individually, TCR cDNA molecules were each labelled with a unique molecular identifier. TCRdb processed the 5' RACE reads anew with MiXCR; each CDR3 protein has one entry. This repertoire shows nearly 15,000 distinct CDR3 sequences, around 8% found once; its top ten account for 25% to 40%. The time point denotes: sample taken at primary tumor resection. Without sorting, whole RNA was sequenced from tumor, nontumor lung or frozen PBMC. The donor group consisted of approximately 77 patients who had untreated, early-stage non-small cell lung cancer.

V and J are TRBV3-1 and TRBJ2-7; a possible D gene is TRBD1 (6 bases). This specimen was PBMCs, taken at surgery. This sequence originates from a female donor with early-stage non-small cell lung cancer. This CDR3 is CASSRRQAGEQYF. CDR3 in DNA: TGTGCCAGCAGCCGTAGACAGGCGGGCGAGCAGTACTTC.